Below, 29 T cell receptor beta chains from the same sample are listed, as sequenced in a study of T-cell reconstitution after alpha-beta-depleted transplantation in children. Unique molecular identifiers were incorporated when the TCRbeta library was constructed. Each CDR3 protein is one row after TCRdb ran MiXCR on the PCR reads. The sample holds 500,000 to 600,000 distinct CDR3 sequences; over 25% are singletons and the top ten take about 35%. This material consisted of PBMCs, taken before TCRalphabeta/CD19-depleted stem cell transplant. These receptors came from a boy under three years old with Wiskott-Aldrich syndrome, due to receive a stem cell transplant.

This rearrangement joins TRBV12-3 or TRBV12-4 to TRBJ2-7, with 9 bases matching TRBD1. Trimming cost V 6 bases and J 5 bases; bases outside gene matches: 8. The CDR3 has 14 amino acids. CDR3 in amino acids: CASSRYRGRNEQYF. The CDR3 nucleotides are TGTGCCAGCAGCCGATACAGGGGGCGAAACGAGCAGTACTTC.

This clonotype came up a few times. The V gene is TRBV14, the J gene TRBJ1-2; 10 nucleotides agree with TRBD1. The V segment lost 6 bases and the J segment 5 bases; nucleotides outside the gene matches: 9. CDR3 length: 15 amino acids. Germline CDR1 SGHDN, CDR2 FVKESK. This chain's CDR3 is CASSRGQGRTYGYTF. The CDR3 DNA is TGTGCCAGCAGTCGGGGACAGGGGAGGACTTATGGCTACACCTTC.

The V call is TRBV10-2, the J call TRBJ1-6, with D possibly being TRBD1 (6 bases). The CDR3 contains 14 residues. V was shortened by 6 bases and J by 8 bases, with 14 bases between the two germline ends. Germline-derived CDR1 and CDR2 are WSHSY and SAAADI. Written as DNA, the CDR3 is TGCGCCAGCAGCGCCCAGGGGTCGGATTCACCCCTCCACTTT. Translating gives CASSAQGSDSPLHF.

The rearrangement joins TRBV29-1 to TRBJ2-1; 7 bases line up with TRBD1. The CDR3 is 13 residues long. Germline CDR1 is SQVTM and CDR2 is ANQGSEA. V lost 5 bases, J lost 7 bases, and 8 bases stayed unmatched. In DNA, the CDR3 is TGCAGCGTTAAAACAGGGGCGAGGAATGAGCAGTTCTTC. Amino acids: CSVKTGARNEQFF.

This chain uses TRBV20-1 with TRBJ2-5, with a weak D call TRBD1 (5 bases). From germline, CDR1 is DFQATT and CDR2 SNEGSKA (reference sequence). The ends were cut back, 6 bases at V and 5 bases at J, with 13 bases in the middle. The CDR3 totals 12 residues. CDR3 DNA sequence: TGCAGTGCCCCCCAGTCAGGGGAGACCCAGTACTTC. It is translated as CSAPQSGETQYF.

The chain employs TRBV4-2 and TRBJ2-7; a weak D match, TRBD1 (6 bases). Germline CDR1 and CDR2: LGHNA and YNFKEQ. The V end lost 0 bases, the J end lost 4 bases, and 16 bases lay between the germline ends. This CDR3 is built from 16 residues. CDR3 DNA sequence: TGTGCCAGCAGCCAAGAAGGAAGCAGGGGAAGGTACGAGCAGTACTTC. Translated: CASSQEGSRGRYEQYF.

The gene calls are TRBV5-1 and TRBJ1-4; a possible D gene is TRBD1 (5 bases). The CDR3 runs 15 residues. V shed 6 bases and J shed 2 bases, with 14 bases lying between them. Per the germline V gene, CDR1 is SGHRS and CDR2 is YFSETQ. The CDR3 region is CASNRGGETNEKLFF. The CDR3 DNA reads as TGCGCCAGCAACCGGGGAGGGGAGACTAATGAAAAACTGTTTTTT.

The chain combines TRBV9 with TRBJ2-5, with TRBD1 as a possible D gene (6 bases). Germline CDR1 SGDLS, CDR2 YYNGEE. This CDR3 contains 15 residues. Between the trimmed V and J ends, which lost 0 bases and 1 base, there was a span of 10 bases. The CDR3 here is CASSVEGTSQETQYF. The DNA of the CDR3 is TGTGCCAGCAGCGTAGAGGGGACATCCCAAGAGACCCAGTACTTC. Based on the CDR3 plus reference TRBV9 and TRBJ2-5, the full variable domain is DSGVTQTPKHLITATGQRVTLRCSPRSGDLSVYWYQQSLDQGLQFLIQYYNGEERAKGNILERFSAQQFPDLHSELNLSSLELGDSALYFCASSVEGTSQETQYFGPGTRLLVL.

This clonotype has only a few counts. The gene calls are TRBV3-1 and TRBJ2-7; D remains unclear. The V and J ends lost 3 bases and 4 bases respectively, with 7 bases between them. CDR3 length equals 12 residues. Germline-derived CDR1 and CDR2 are LGHDT and YNNKEL (reference sequence). The CDR3 sequence: CASSQTRYEQYF. The CDR3 coding sequence is TGTGCCAGCAGCCAGACTCGTTACGAGCAGTACTTC.

The rearrangement links TRBV18 to TRBJ2-7; 10 bases agree with TRBD2. The germline V gene has CDR1 KGHSH and CDR2 LQKENI. The CDR3 loop spans 15 amino acids. V lost 2 bases and J lost 6; bases outside the gene matches: 7. The CDR3 loop reads CASSPGSSGRTEQYF. The CDR3, as DNA: TGTGCCAGCTCACCAGGTTCTAGCGGGAGAACCGAGCAGTACTTC.

The rearrangement uses TRBV12-3 or TRBV12-4 and TRBJ2-5; D not resolved. The V gene lost 5 bases and the J gene lost 2 bases, with 9 bases spanning the gap. CDR3 length equals 13 residues. This CDR3 reads CASSQDWQETQYF. The CDR3 DNA sequence: TGTGCCAGCAGTCAAGACTGGCAAGAGACCCAGTACTTC.

DNA for the CDR3: TGTGCCAGCAGTGAGCGTGAGGGGACTGAAGCTTTCTTT. Amino acids: CASSEREGTEAFF. J is TRBJ1-1 and V is TRBV12-3 or TRBV12-4, with D possibly being TRBD1 (5 bases). The CDR3 has 13 residues. Trimming left V 5 bases short and J 5 bases short, with 12 bases between.

The chain employs TRBV20-1 and TRBJ2-1, with 11 bases that match TRBD2. The trim removed 6 bases at V and 8 bases at J, leaving 6 bases unmatched. From germline, CDR1 is DFQATT and CDR2 SNEGSKA (reference sequence). The CDR3 runs 13 residues. CDR3 region: CSALAGGSDEQFF. The CDR3 nucleotides read TGCAGTGCCCTAGCGGGAGGTTCCGATGAGCAGTTCTTC.

The V gene is TRBV4-2, the J gene TRBJ2-5; TRBD2 might be the D (6 bases). There are 17 residues in the CDR3. The germline gives CDR1 LGHNA, CDR2 YNFKEQ. V lost 0 bases, J lost 7 bases, and 21 bases lay in between. The CDR3: CASSQDGHSGDGATQYF. For the CDR3, the DNA is TGTGCCAGCAGCCAAGATGGCCATTCGGGAGATGGAGCGACCCAGTACTTC.

The genes are TRBV5-1 and TRBJ1-1; D is unclear. Germline CDR1 is SGHRS and CDR2 is YFSETQ. The V gene lost 0 bases and the J gene lost 4 bases, with 10 bases spanning the gap. The CDR3 spans 14 residues. The CDR3 reads CASSLATQSTEAFF. CDR3 coding DNA: TGCGCCAGCAGCTTGGCCACACAGTCCACTGAAGCTTTCTTT.

As for this clonotype: As the CDR3 is not closed by the conserved phenylalanine or tryptophan, this likely results from a read error. CDR3 sequence (DNA): TGCGCCAGCAGCTTGGCCACCCCGTGGGATACGCAGTATCTT. As protein: CASSLATPWDTQYL. This chain joins TRBV5-1 and TRBJ2-3; D remains unclear. V dropped 0 bases and J dropped 6 bases, with 11 bases sitting between them. There are 14 residues in the CDR3. Per the germline V gene, CDR1 is SGHRS and CDR2 is YFSETQ.

This clonotype came up a few times. The chain uses TRBV5-6 and TRBJ2-3; D is unresolved. Germline CDR1 reads SGHDT; CDR2 reads YYEEEE. The length of the CDR3 is 12 residues. Trimming pared 4 bases from V and 4 bases from J, leaving 7 bases between. CDR3 bases: TGTGCCAGCAGCATGAATGCAGATACGCAGTATTTT. Protein sequence: CASSMNADTQYF.

The chain employs TRBV13 and TRBJ1-3; TRBD1 matches at 8 bases. V lost 5 bases, J lost 2 bases, and 8 bases stayed unmatched. CDR1 is PRHDT and CDR2 is FYEKMQ in the germline V gene (reference sequence). CDR3 size: 16 residues. CDR3 DNA: TGTGCCAGCAGCAAACGACAGGGGTGGACTGGAAACACCATATATTTT. Translated, it gives CASSKRQGWTGNTIYF.

The J gene is TRBJ2-5, the V gene TRBV20-1; 9 bases fit TRBD1. The V gene's germline CDR1 is DFQATT and CDR2 SNEGSKA (reference sequence). The CDR3 spans 14 residues. The ends lost 5 bases at V and 5 bases at J; junction bases unmatched: 9. CDR3 region: CSAGRDRDSETQYF. CDR3 bases: TGCAGTGCTGGCCGGGACAGGGATTCTGAGACCCAGTACTTC.

The chain employs TRBV5-6 and TRBJ2-3; 8 positions agree with TRBD1. CDR3 length equals 14 residues. The V gene's germline CDR1 is SGHDT and CDR2 YYEEEE. The junction had 6 bases not matched to a gene; V was cut back by 7 bases and J by 2 bases. The CDR3 DNA follows: TGTGCCAGCTCCCGGACAGGGCCCACAGATACGCAGTATTTT. Its translation is CASSRTGPTDTQYF. Using reference TRBV5-6 and TRBJ2-3 for the parts outside the CDR3, the full variable domain is DAGVTQSPTHLIKTRGQQVTLRCSPKSGHDTVSWYQQALGQGPQFIFQYYEEEERQRGNFPDRFSGHQFPNYSSELNVNALLLGDSALYLCASSRTGPTDTQYFGPGTRLTVL.

The chain is built from TRBV7-9 and TRBJ1-1, with TRBD1 identical over 9 bases. The CDR3 contains 17 residues. V lost 3 bases and J lost 5; bases outside the gene matches: 13. Germline values: CDR1 SEHNR, CDR2 FQNEAQ (reference sequence). The DNA for the CDR3 is TGTGCCAGCAGCTTGGGACCTGGACAGGGGACCGCAACTGAAGCTTTCTTT. Protein product: CASSLGPGQGTATEAFF.

V gene TRBV19 combines with J gene TRBJ2-1; D gene unclear. The CDR3 sequence is 17 residues long. Trimming left V 3 bases short and J 0 bases short, with 15 bases between. Germline-derived CDR1 and CDR2 are LNHDA and SQIVND (reference sequence). CDR3 sequence (DNA): TGTGCCAGTAGTATTGGACCCGACGGGTTCTCCTACAATGAGCAGTTCTTC. It translates to CASSIGPDGFSYNEQFF.

This sequence joins TRBV4-1 and TRBJ2-7, with TRBD1 matching over 8 bases. With 3 bases clipped from V and 5 bases from J, the junction kept 9 bases outside the gene matches. There are 15 residues in the CDR3. CDR1 and CDR2 from the germline V gene are MGHRA and YSYEKL. DNA for the CDR3: TGCGCCAGCAGCCATCCTGGGACAGGTCGCGACGAGCAGTACTTC. It is translated as CASSHPGTGRDEQYF.

The genes are TRBV12-3 or TRBV12-4 and TRBJ1-1, with 7 positions matching TRBD1. V was clipped by 6 bases and J by 6 bases; unmatched bases: 10. The CDR3 runs to 14 residues. DNA for the CDR3: TGTGCCAGCAGCCCCGACAGGGATATACCTGAAGCTTTCTTT. Amino acids: CASSPDRDIPEAFF.

This clonotype was found a few times. This chain links TRBV9 with TRBJ1-4; no firm D call. CDR1 and CDR2 from the germline V gene are SGDLS and YYNGEE. Deletions cut 4 bases from V and 3 bases from J, with 1 base between. CDR3 size: 11 residues. CDR3 nucleotide sequence: TGTGCCAGCAGCTCTAATGAAAAACTGTTTTTT. Encoded protein: CASSSNEKLFF.

The chain carries TRBV6-1 and TRBJ2-3, with D hard to call. The germline V gene encodes CDR1 MNHNS and CDR2 SASEGT. This CDR3 region has 11 residues. V gave up 6 bases and J gave up 6 bases, with 7 bases separating them. The chain's CDR3 is CASSPRDTQYF. The CDR3 DNA sequence: TGTGCCAGCAGCCCGAGGGATACGCAGTATTTT.

A few counts support this clonotype. The rearrangement links TRBV7-6 to TRBJ2-7; 7 bases agree with TRBD2. The CDR3 length is 15 residues. Germline lookup yields CDR1 SGHVS and CDR2 FNYEAQ. The trim removed 0 bases at V and 3 bases at J, leaving 5 bases unmatched. As DNA, the CDR3 is TGTGCCAGCAGCTTAGCAGCGGGAATGGACTACGAGCAGTACTTC. Its translation: CASSLAAGMDYEQYF.

The sample holds a few counts of this clonotype. The chain uses TRBV5-1 and TRBJ1-1; TRBD1 agrees at 7 bases. From germline, CDR1 is SGHRS and CDR2 YFSETQ. This CDR3 contains 13 residues. Unmatched junction bases numbered 4, after V lost 2 bases and J lost 6 bases. The chain's CDR3 is CASSFRGTAEAFF. For the CDR3, the DNA is TGCGCCAGCAGCTTCAGGGGGACGGCTGAAGCTTTCTTT.

This clonotype was counted only a few times. The genes are TRBV5-1 and TRBJ1-2; D is undetermined. V dropped 0 bases and J dropped 6 bases, with 15 bases sitting between them. This CDR3 is 15 amino acids long. The V gene's germline CDR1 is SGHRS and CDR2 YFSETQ. For the CDR3, the DNA is TGCGCCAGCAGCTTGGTTATTGGGCAGTGGGATGGCTACACCTTC. Translated: CASSLVIGQWDGYTF. Full variable domain (rest looked up from reference TRBV5-1 and TRBJ1-2): KAGVTQTPRYLIKTRGQQVTLSCSPISGHRSVSWYQQTPGQGLQFLFEYFSETQRNKGNFPGRFSGRQFSNSRSEMNVSTLELGDSALYLCASSLVIGQWDGYTFGSGTRLTVV.